Listed below are T cell receptor beta chains from one sample, sequenced in a study of blood T cell repertoires in COVID-19. Assay: immunoSEQ multiplex PCR; the TCRdb copy retains only in-frame clones and omits some. Altogether around 160,000 clones are present, roughly 82% being singletons, with the ten largest covering approximately 9.9%. The sequencing sample was made of PBMCs or T cells enriched from blood (not recorded which). Every receptor here comes from a man aged 50 or older who had recovered from COVID-19. The CDR3 runs from the conserved cysteine through the conserved F or W. Fields, in order: CDR3 DNA, CDR3 protein, J gene, clone size, V gene, D gene. D genes are given only for firm matches. The size entry is marked missing in some rows and otherwise reads once, few, many or a size class.

TGTGCCAGCAGTTACCCTTACACCGGGGAGCTGTTTTTT CASSYPYTGELFF TRBJ2-2 once TRBV6-5 -
TGTGCCAGCAGCCCCGCCTCCCGGGACAGGGATTCACCCCTCCACTTT CASSPASRDRDSPLHF TRBJ1-6 - TRBV4-2 TRBD1
TGTGCCACCAGTGAGCCCTTTAGGGGGCCCTCTGGGGCCAACGTCCTGACTTTC CATSEPFRGPSGANVLTF TRBJ2-6 - TRBV24-1 TRBD1
TGCGCCAGCAGCTCTGGGAAACTAGCGGGGGGAGGACCCGACAATGAGCAGTTCTTC CASSSGKLAGGGPDNEQFF TRBJ2-1 - TRBV5-1 TRBD2
TGTGCCAGCAGCCAAGTAATGGGGCCCTACGAGCAGTACTTC CASSQVMGPYEQYF TRBJ2-7 - TRBV3-1/TRBV3-2 -
TGTGCCAGCAGCCGGAAACAGGGGGATCAGCCCCAGCATTTT CASSRKQGDQPQHF TRBJ1-5 - TRBV7-9 TRBD1
TGTGCCAGCTCACCCGCGAGGACGAGGGATGAGCAGTTCTTC CASSPARTRDEQFF TRBJ2-1 - TRBV18 -
TGCGCCAGCAGCAGGGACAGGCAAGACACCGGGGAGCTGTTTTTT CASSRDRQDTGELFF TRBJ2-2 - TRBV5-1 TRBD1
TGCGCCAGCAGTAGTCCGGGACAGACCTTCTCTGGGGCCAACGTCCTGACTTTC CASSSPGQTFSGANVLTF TRBJ2-6 - TRBV4-1 TRBD1
TGTGCCAGCACCCCCTGGCGAGGAGCGGCGGATACGCAGTATTTT CASTPWRGAADTQYF TRBJ2-3 once TRBV27 -
TGCAGCGCGAGACAGGGGGCGGCCTATGGCTACACCTTC CSARQGAAYGYTF TRBJ1-2 - TRBV29-1 TRBD1
TGTGCCAGCAGCGTAAACAGGGGGCGCGTTTGCACTGAAGCTTTCTTT CASSVNRGRVCTEAFF TRBJ1-1 - TRBV9 TRBD1
TGCGCCAGCAGCCGGGAGGTGATGGACACTGAAGCTTTCTTT CASSREVMDTEAFF TRBJ1-1 - TRBV5-1 -
TGTGCCAGCAAGGGTCGGCTAGCGGACACAGATACGCAGTATTTT CASKGRLADTDTQYF TRBJ2-3 once TRBV6-5 TRBD2
TGTGCCAGCAGCTTGATAGCGGGGGTGACAAAAAACATTCAGTACTTC CASSLIAGVTKNIQYF TRBJ2-4 - TRBV5-6 TRBD2
TGTGCCAGCAGCTCCCGGACTAGCGGTTATTCGACCTACAATGAGCAGTTCTTC CASSSRTSGYSTYNEQFF TRBJ2-1 - TRBV7-9 TRBD2
TGTGCCAGCAGCTACGGACTGGGGGGAGGCAACTACGAGCAGTACTTC CASSYGLGGGNYEQYF TRBJ2-7 once TRBV7-6 -
TGTGCCAGCTCACCACCCTCTCGGGGTGTAACTGAAGCTTTCTTT CASSPPSRGVTEAFF TRBJ1-1 - TRBV18 -
TGTGCCAGCAGCTTAAGGGGACGGGGAGCGGGGGAGACCCAGTACTTC CASSLRGRGAGETQYF TRBJ2-5 - TRBV11-3 TRBD2
TGTGCCAGCAGTAGACGCCAGGGTCACTATGGCTACACCTTC CASSRRQGHYGYTF TRBJ1-2 - TRBV6-1 -
TGTGCCAGCAGTCTCAGGGGTGGTAATGAAAAACTGTTTTTT CASSLRGGNEKLFF TRBJ1-4 - TRBV28 -
TGTGCCAGCAGCTTATCGCGGGGCTCGGGGGATACGCAGTATTTT CASSLSRGSGDTQYF TRBJ2-3 - TRBV7-8 -
TGCGCCAGCAGTAGCGGGAGAAGCGGGGAGCTGTTTTTT CASSSGRSGELFF TRBJ2-2 - TRBV5-1 TRBD2
TGCGCCAGCAGGATTGGACAGGGGGTTGGAGAAAAACTGTTTTTT CASRIGQGVGEKLFF TRBJ1-4 - TRBV5-1 TRBD1
TGTGCCAGCAGCCCGCGGACAAGGACCACTGAAGCTTTCTTT CASSPRTRTTEAFF TRBJ1-1 - TRBV7-8 -
TGTGCCAGCTCACCTTTTTCGGGACAGGGGTTTCAAGCTTTCTTT CASSPFSGQGFQAFF TRBJ1-1 - TRBV18 TRBD1
TGTGCCAGCAAACTCTCAGGCTCAGGGGGTGGAGAGCAGTACTTC CASKLSGSGGGEQYF TRBJ2-7 - TRBV7-2 TRBD1